This T cell receptor (beta chain) came from a study of T cell changes during pregnancy in multiple sclerosis (dated by TCRdb to about 2019). About the full investigation: The study examined how the T cell repertoire changed over the course of pregnancy in women with multiple sclerosis.

The CDR3 covers 12 residues, taking in both the cysteine and the phenylalanine. Only the CDR3 part of the read is kept: 36 bases, read in frame from the first base. As for this clone: The clone's antigen remains unknown. No qualities accompany the bases; no much larger clone lies one base away.

Library preparation was by the immunoSEQ multiplex PCR assay. Drawn from immuneACCESS, this table holds only the in-frame rearrangements with V and J called that TCRdb kept. Clones are partly lost; checked studies trace under half to an unresolved V gene and leave the rest unexplained. This sample has approximately 40,000 clones in its table, and roughly nine tenths of those were observed once. The ten largest clones add up to around 0.8% of the sample. The sequencing used CD4+ T cells from peripheral blood mononuclear cells, collected before pregnancy. This TCR came from a female donor with multiple sclerosis, enrolled in a pregnancy study. The chain couples TRBV21-1 to TRBJ2-1; TRBD2, as called in the table, went unchecked against the DNA. TRBV21-1 is recorded as a pseudogene. The nucleotides are TGTGCCAGCAGCGTGAGTTGCGTTGAGCAGTTCTTC. This encodes CASSVSCVEQFF.